This T cell receptor (beta chain) was identified during a study of a mutant IDH1 vaccine in newly diagnosed glioma. About the study: Patients got their first vaccination 4-6 weeks after radiotherapy alone, or with temozolomide cycles.

Time point in this sample: week 11, during vaccination. Vaccination used 300 ug of mutant IDH1 20-mer peptide per dose, with topical imiquimod. New IDH1-mutant, ATRX-lost WHO grade 3 or 4 astrocytomas occurred in donors. The method was immunoSEQ multiplex PCR; TCRdb's version includes in-frame clones alone and lacks a portion of them. The sample consists of some 21,000 clones, roughly 89% of them appearing once. CDR3 length equals 11 residues. Germline-derived CDR1 and CDR2 are KGHSH and LQKENI. Trimming took off 9 bases at V and 7 bases at J, with 7 bases between the two ends. Worth noting for this clone: Its target is not known.

This chain joins TRBV18 and TRBJ1-6; maybe TRBD1 (5 bases). The sequence derives from a woman between 40 and 50 years old with glioma. This specimen was PBMCs, taken from a glioma patient whose treatment included an IDH1 peptide vaccine. CDR3 loop: CASSGNSPLHF. In DNA form, the CDR3 reads TGTGCCAGTTCAGGGAATTCACCCCTCCACTTT.